This T cell receptor beta chain is drawn from a study of OX40 agonist ivuxolimab in advanced cancers. Whole-study findings and limits: The CD4+ and CD8+ T cells in the blood had expanded clonally by week 6 at 0.1 to 3.0 mg/kg. Averaged across samples, CD8+ T cells carried more expanded clones than CD4+ did. Among some nonresponders, normalized T-cell clonal expansion was also low.

The CDR3 contains 13 residues. Trimming cost V 6 bases and J 6 bases, with 11 bases left between them. Germline CDR1 SGHTA, CDR2 FQGTGA. Assay: immunoSEQ multiplex PCR; the TCRdb copy retains only in-frame clones and omits some. The sample carries 65,000 to 80,000 clones, roughly nine tenths recorded once. Note on this clone: As yet, its antigen is unknown.

This rearrangement joins TRBV7-3 to TRBJ2-2; possible D gene TRBD1, 6 bases. This clonotype was obtained from an adult with an advanced solid tumor such as melanoma, head and neck, liver or kidney cancer. The sample consisted of CD4+ or CD8+ T cells sorted from blood, taken in a trial of the OX40 agonist ivuxolimab. CDR3 nucleotide sequence: TGTGCCAGCAGGATCACAGGGTCCGGGGAGCTGTTTTTT. This sequence encodes CASRITGSGELFF.